The 5 T cell receptor beta chains given below trace back to one sample, sequenced in a study of T-cell memory formation after mild COVID-19 (dated by TCRdb to about 2021). The receptor library was made with 5' RACE. Sequencing used an Illumina NovaSeq 6000. The raw public data were reprocessed by TCRdb itself: fastp quality trimming at Q25, MiXCR clonotype calling, in-frame beta chains only. Records with the same CDR3 protein are collapsed into one entry carrying the most frequent genes and DNA. A total of approximately 580,000 distinct CDR3 sequences appear in this sample, roughly 21% of them only once. The top ten clones comprise under 15% of the sample. The sample taken for sequencing was PBMCs or a T cell subset sorted from them (not recorded which). Every receptor here comes from an adult woman who had mild COVID-19 (a few samples of this study predate the infection). The sample titles of this study are shuffled in the database, so cell type and time point are left out; the donor was told from shared clones.

The chain links TRBV29-1 to TRBJ2-2, with a tentative D call TRBD1 (5 bases). The germline CDR1 and CDR2 sequences are SQVTM and ANQGSEA. V lost 5 bases and J lost 0, with 16 bases in between. CDR3 length: 16 amino acids. The CDR3, as DNA: TGCAGCGTTCTCCCGGATGAGACAGCGAACACCGGGGAGCTGTTTTTT. Amino acid sequence: CSVLPDETANTGELFF.

This clonotype was seen only a few times. The chain employs TRBV7-9 and TRBJ2-1; no firm D call. Germline CDR1 SEHNR, CDR2 FQNEAQ (reference sequence). The CDR3 consists of 15 residues. V dropped 4 bases and J dropped 5 bases, with 15 bases sitting between them. CDR3 bases: TGTGCCAGCAGCTCCCCGGAGCACAAAAACAATGAGCAGTTCTTC. Its translation: CASSSPEHKNNEQFF.

The J gene is TRBJ1-1, the V gene TRBV20-1; possibly TRBD1 for D (6 bases). Per the germline V gene, CDR1 is DFQATT and CDR2 is SNEGSKA (reference sequence). The CDR3 loop spans 15 amino acids. V was pared by 3 bases and J by 0 bases, with 14 bases between. CDR3 nucleotides: TGCAGTGCTAGGTTTCCAGGGGAAATGAACACTGAAGCTTTCTTT. Translation: CSARFPGEMNTEAFF.

The chain employs TRBV4-2 and TRBJ1-5, with D uncertain. CDR1 and CDR2 from the germline V gene are LGHNA and YNFKEQ. Trimming took 1 base from V and 4 from J, leaving 17 bases between them. The CDR3 runs to 17 residues. This chain's CDR3 is CASSQGSEGRTNQPQHF. The DNA of the CDR3 is TGTGCCAGCAGCCAAGGGTCGGAAGGACGGACGAATCAGCCCCAGCATTTT.

This clonotype came up a few times. The chain uses TRBV20-1 and TRBJ2-7; 9 nucleotides match TRBD1. Germline CDR1 and CDR2: DFQATT and SNEGSKA (reference sequence). The CDR3 loop spans 13 amino acids. J gave up 6 bases and V 7 bases, and 10 bases lay outside the gene matches. The DNA for the CDR3 is TGCAGTGTGGTAACAGGGGGCTCTGGCGAGCAGTACTTC. It codes for CSVVTGGSGEQYF.